Listed below are T cell receptor beta chains from one sample, sequenced in a study of cytomegalovirus exposure and HLA in healthy donors. Generated by immunoSEQ multiplex PCR, the TCRdb table keeps only in-frame clones and is missing some. The data show roughly 75,000 clones, with nearly 95% seen just once and 2% to 2.5% held by the top ten. The sequenced sample consisted of PBMCs. Source of these receptors: a woman younger than 30 in good health and CMV-seronegative. The CDR3 runs from the conserved cysteine through the conserved F or W. Each record gives: J gene, V gene, clone size, D gene, CDR3 protein, CDR3 DNA. A D gene is named only where the DNA matches it firmly. The size field is filled for only some rows; it gives once, few, many or a size class.

J: TRBJ2-1
V: TRBV6-6
size: NA
D: TRBD1
CDR3: CASSTDRGQNEQFF
DNA: TGTGCCAGCAGTACTGACAGGGGGCAGAATGAGCAGTTCTTC

J: TRBJ1-6
V: TRBV5-8
size: NA
D: NA
CDR3: CASSPGGSSYNSPLHF
DNA: TGTGCCAGCAGCCCCGGGGGGAGCTCCTATAATTCACCCCTCCACTTT

J: TRBJ1-3
V: TRBV27
size: NA
D: NA
CDR3: CASSPTGIPGNTIYF
DNA: TGTGCCAGCAGTCCTACAGGGATCCCTGGAAACACCATATATTTT

J: TRBJ2-3
V: TRBV5-1
size: NA
D: NA
CDR3: CASSPWPVGGGSTDTQYF
DNA: TGCGCCAGCAGCCCCTGGCCGGTGGGTGGCGGGAGCACAGATACGCAGTATTTT

J: TRBJ2-7
V: TRBV6-1
size: NA
D: TRBD1
CDR3: CASSEPWGTGGREQYF
DNA: TGTGCCAGCAGTGAACCCTGGGGGACAGGGGGAAGGGAGCAGTACTTC

J: TRBJ2-7
V: TRBV5-6
size: NA
D: NA
CDR3: CASSLGGGEQYF
DNA: TGTGCCAGCAGCTTGGGAGGGGGCGAGCAGTACTTC

J: TRBJ2-1
V: TRBV4-1
size: NA
D: NA
CDR3: CASSPWDSLGGYNEQFF
DNA: TGCGCCAGCAGCCCGTGGGACTCCCTCGGGGGCTACAATGAGCAGTTCTTC

J: TRBJ2-4
V: TRBV25-1
size: NA
D: NA
CDR3: CASSDSLPGNIQYF
DNA: TGTGCCAGCAGTGATTCCCTCCCGGGAAACATTCAGTACTTC

J: TRBJ2-7
V: TRBV5-4
size: NA
D: NA
CDR3: CASSLGGSVSSYEQYF
DNA: TGTGCCAGCAGCTTGGGCGGATCAGTTAGCTCCTACGAGCAGTACTTC

J: TRBJ1-5
V: TRBV7-2
size: once
D: NA
CDR3: CASSREGWGNQPQHF
DNA: TGTGCCAGCAGTCGGGAGGGTTGGGGCAATCAGCCCCAGCATTTT

J: TRBJ1-5
V: TRBV28
size: NA
D: NA
CDR3: CASKERGGGQPQHF
DNA: TGTGCCAGCAAAGAACGGGGCGGAGGGCAGCCCCAGCATTTT

J: TRBJ2-5
V: TRBV4-2
size: NA
D: TRBD2
CDR3: CASSQRMSGGQETQYF
DNA: TGTGCCAGCAGCCAACGTATGAGCGGGGGCCAAGAGACCCAGTACTTC

J: TRBJ2-7
V: TRBV18
size: NA
D: TRBD2
CDR3: CASSTGRGTSGGEQYF
DNA: TGTGCCAGCTCAACCGGTCGGGGCACTAGCGGGGGCGAGCAGTACTTC

J: TRBJ1-1
V: TRBV19
size: NA
D: NA
CDR3: CASRLLGGTEAFF
DNA: TGTGCCAGCAGACTGCTCGGAGGGACTGAAGCTTTCTTT

J: TRBJ2-1
V: TRBV7-8
size: NA
D: TRBD2
CDR3: CASSFSGAAGQGHNEQFF
DNA: TGTGCCAGCAGCTTCTCTGGGGCAGCGGGGCAAGGGCACAATGAGCAGTTCTTC

J: TRBJ2-6
V: TRBV9
size: NA
D: NA
CDR3: CASSVYPTGSAANVLTF
DNA: TGTGCCAGCAGCGTTTATCCGACAGGTTCTGCGGCCAACGTCCTGACTTTC

J: TRBJ1-2
V: TRBV20-1
size: NA
D: TRBD1
CDR3: CSPKTGGGYTF
DNA: TGCAGTCCTAAGACAGGGGGTGGCTACACCTTC

J: TRBJ2-7
V: TRBV6-5
size: NA
D: NA
CDR3: CVTGIEQYF
DNA: TGTGTCACAGGGATCGAGCAGTACTTC

J: TRBJ2-3
V: TRBV18
size: NA
D: NA
CDR3: CASSAENTDTQYF
DNA: TGTGCCAGCTCCGCCGAGAACACAGATACGCAGTATTTT

J: TRBJ2-6
V: TRBV5-1
size: NA
D: NA
CDR3: CASSLSSGANVLTF
DNA: TGCGCCAGCAGCTTGTCTTCTGGGGCCAACGTCCTGACTTTC

J: TRBJ1-2
V: TRBV6-5
size: NA
D: NA
CDR3: CASSYSRSEYGYTF
DNA: TGTGCCAGCAGTTACTCGCGGTCGGAATATGGCTACACCTTC

J: TRBJ1-2
V: TRBV13
size: NA
D: TRBD1
CDR3: CASSPRTGALGYTF
DNA: TGTGCCAGCAGCCCCCGAACAGGGGCTCTTGGCTACACCTTC

J: TRBJ2-6
V: TRBV9
size: NA
D: NA
CDR3: CASSVEGLLSNVLTF
DNA: TGTGCCAGCAGCGTAGAAGGACTACTTTCCAACGTCCTGACTTTC

J: TRBJ2-1
V: TRBV15
size: NA
D: TRBD2
CDR3: CATSRLTSGYNEQFF
DNA: TGTGCCACCAGCAGGCTAACTAGCGGGTACAATGAGCAGTTCTTC

J: TRBJ2-7
V: TRBV11-2
size: NA
D: TRBD2
CDR3: CASSCIEDSGDEQYF
DNA: TGTGCCAGCAGCTGCATCGAAGATAGCGGGGACGAGCAGTACTTC

J: TRBJ2-7
V: TRBV11-2
size: NA
D: TRBD2
CDR3: CASSAGLAGRYGSYEQYF
DNA: TGTGCCAGCAGCGCGGGGCTAGCGGGCCGTTACGGCTCCTACGAGCAGTACTTC

J: TRBJ2-1
V: TRBV5-6
size: NA
D: TRBD2
CDR3: CASSLTAGLAYDNEQFF
DNA: TGTGCCAGCAGCTTAACTGCGGGACTAGCGTACGACAATGAGCAGTTCTTC